Listed below are T cell receptor beta chains from one sample, sequenced in a study of cytomegalovirus exposure and HLA in healthy donors. Profiling relied on immunoSEQ multiplex PCR, and the TCRdb table lists in-frame clones only, not all of them. The data show hundreds of thousands of clones, over 65% seen once. The sample comprised PBMCs. The source is a man between 18 and 35 years old in good health and CMV-seronegative. Each CDR3 is given with its conserved first and last residue. The D gene is left open where the match is weak. Size is omitted from some rows. Given values are once, few, many or a class for expanded clones.

size	D	V	length	J	CDR3	DNA
NA	NA	TRBV11-2	16	TRBJ1-4	CASSSLTGGVNEKLFF	TGTGCCAGCAGCTCCCTGACGGGGGGCGTGAATGAAAAACTGTTTTTT
few	TRBD2	TRBV2	16	TRBJ2-3	CASSPTSGSRTDTQYF	TGTGCCAGCAGTCCGACTAGCGGGAGTAGAACAGATACGCAGTATTTT
NA	NA	TRBV5-1	13	TRBJ2-5	CASSLNLQETQYF	TGCGCCAGCAGCTTGAACCTACAAGAGACCCAGTACTTC
NA	NA	TRBV7-2	18	TRBJ2-1	CASSSQTFEAAIYNEQFF	TGTGCCAGCAGCTCCCAAACCTTCGAGGCAGCTATTTACAATGAGCAGTTCTTC
NA	NA	TRBV7-9	14	TRBJ2-1	CASSDRTSLDEQFF	TGTGCCAGCAGCGACAGGACTAGTCTCGATGAGCAGTTCTTC
few	NA	TRBV28	14	TRBJ2-5	CASRTPGSRETQYF	TGTGCCAGCAGAACCCCTGGTAGCCGGGAGACCCAGTACTTC
NA	TRBD1	TRBV29-1	13	TRBJ1-1	CSVERQGATEAFF	TGCAGCGTTGAGAGACAGGGTGCGACTGAAGCTTTCTTT
NA	NA	TRBV30	14	TRBJ2-7	CAWSRKPQGYEQYF	TGTGCCTGGAGTCGTAAACCACAGGGCTACGAGCAGTACTTC
NA	TRBD1	TRBV30	13	TRBJ1-1	CAWSDQGATEAFF	TGTGCCTGGAGTGACCAGGGGGCCACTGAAGCTTTCTTT
NA	TRBD1	TRBV6-1	14	TRBJ1-1	CASRTSGGGTEAFF	TGTGCCAGCAGAACATCAGGGGGCGGCACTGAAGCTTTCTTT
once	TRBD1	TRBV5-6	15	TRBJ2-4	CASSGQGIAKNIQYF	TGTGCCAGCAGTGGACAGGGGATAGCCAAAAACATTCAGTACTTC
NA	TRBD1	TRBV11-3	14	TRBJ2-7	CASSSRDRKYEQYF	TGTGCCAGCAGCTCCCGGGACAGAAAGTACGAGCAGTACTTC
NA	TRBD2	TRBV9	14	TRBJ2-7	CASSVEGAGAGQYF	TGTGCCAGCAGCGTAGAAGGGGCGGGAGCTGGGCAGTACTTC
NA	NA	TRBV2	16	TRBJ2-5	CASSERGLATKETQYF	TGTGCCAGCAGTGAAAGAGGGCTAGCGACAAAAGAGACCCAGTACTTC
NA	TRBD2	TRBV27	18	TRBJ2-1	CASSFIGLAGGENNEQFF	TGTGCCAGCAGTTTTATTGGGCTAGCGGGAGGCGAAAACAATGAGCAGTTCTTC
NA	NA	TRBV9	15	TRBJ1-1	CASSPHSGLITEAFF	TGTGCCAGCAGCCCCCATTCAGGCTTGATCACTGAAGCTTTCTTT
few	NA	TRBV5-4	13	TRBJ1-1	CASSTSGWTEAFF	TGTGCCAGCAGTACCTCAGGGTGGACTGAAGCTTTCTTT
NA	TRBD1	TRBV5-1	14	TRBJ2-3	CASSSGQTTDTQYF	TGCGCCAGCAGCTCGGGACAGACCACAGATACGCAGTATTTT
NA	TRBD1	TRBV29-1	15	TRBJ2-7	CSVGIRDRGAYEQYF	TGCAGCGTGGGAATACGAGACAGGGGGGCCTACGAGCAGTACTTC
NA	NA	TRBV7-9	16	TRBJ2-1	CASSLALAVSYNEQFF	TGTGCCAGCAGCTTAGCCCTGGCGGTGTCCTACAATGAGCAGTTCTTC
NA	TRBD1	TRBV6-1	15	TRBJ1-5	CASSEPGTGYQPQHF	TGTGCCAGCAGTGAACCCGGGACAGGGTATCAGCCCCAGCATTTT
NA	NA	TRBV6-5	15	TRBJ2-6	CASSITDSGANVLTF	TGTGCCAGCAGTATAACAGACTCTGGGGCCAACGTCCTGACTTTC
NA	NA	TRBV2	14	TRBJ2-7	CASSHPLREIEQYF	TGTGCCAGCAGTCACCCGCTCCGGGAGATCGAGCAGTACTTC
NA	NA	TRBV7-3	16	TRBJ2-2	CASSFLPTGNAGELFF	TGTGCCAGCAGCTTTCTCCCCACAGGGAACGCCGGGGAGCTGTTTTTT
NA	TRBD2	TRBV6-4	15	TRBJ2-1	CASTETSGEINEQFF	TGTGCCAGCACCGAGACTAGCGGGGAGATTAATGAGCAGTTCTTC
NA	NA	TRBV6-1	13	TRBJ1-1	CASSELRGSEAFF	TGTGCCAGCAGTGAATTGCGGGGTTCAGAAGCTTTCTTT
NA	NA	TRBV5-5	14	TRBJ1-1	CASSLVVGGSEAFF	TGTGCCAGCAGCTTGGTGGTAGGAGGGAGTGAAGCTTTCTTT
NA	NA	TRBV5-4	17	TRBJ2-7	CASSPLGGGARPVEQYF	TGTGCCAGCAGCCCCTTGGGAGGGGGGGCGCGTCCGGTCGAGCAGTACTTC
NA	TRBD1	TRBV19	14	TRBJ2-4	CASSISGDRNIQYF	TGTGCCAGTAGTATATCAGGGGACAGAAACATTCAGTACTTC
NA	NA	TRBV11-3	14	TRBJ2-1	CASSSTGSYNEQFF	TGTGCCAGCAGTTCAACAGGAAGCTACAATGAGCAGTTCTTC
NA	TRBD1	TRBV2	14	TRBJ2-5	CASSEQGVQETQYF	TGTGCCAGCAGTGAACAGGGGGTCCAAGAGACCCAGTACTTC
NA	TRBD1	TRBV28	15	TRBJ1-2	CASRRLRDREGGYTF	TGTGCCAGCAGACGCCTCCGGGACAGGGAGGGGGGCTACACCTTC
NA	TRBD2	TRBV27	14	TRBJ2-7	CASSLGGRGYEQYF	TGTGCCAGCAGTTTAGGCGGGAGGGGCTACGAGCAGTACTTC
NA	NA	TRBV5-5	15	TRBJ1-5	CASSFRHGTNQPQHF	TGTGCCAGCAGCTTTAGACACGGAACCAATCAGCCCCAGCATTTT
NA	NA	TRBV15	14	TRBJ1-2	CATSRVGAVDGYTF	TGTGCCACCAGCAGAGTGGGGGCGGTTGATGGTTACACCTTC
NA	NA	TRBV9	13	TRBJ1-5	CASSVGPNQPQHF	TGTGCCAGCAGCGTTGGGCCCAATCAGCCCCAGCATTTT
NA	TRBD2	TRBV11-2	19	TRBJ2-1	CASSPGGLAGGSSYNEQFF	TGTGCCAGCAGCCCAGGAGGGCTAGCGGGAGGTAGCTCCTACAATGAGCAGTTCTTC
NA	TRBD1	TRBV9	16	TRBJ1-2	CASSSHRDRGVYGYTF	TGTGCCAGCAGCTCACACCGGGACAGGGGGGTCTATGGCTACACCTTC
NA	TRBD2	TRBV4-1	15	TRBJ2-7	CASSQVWEGSYEQYF	TGCGCCAGCAGCCAAGTCTGGGAGGGCTCCTACGAGCAGTACTTC
few	NA	TRBV15	13	TRBJ2-7	CATRSGERYEQYF	TGTGCCACCAGGTCCGGGGAACGGTACGAGCAGTACTTC